This T cell receptor beta chain was captured by sequencing in a study of Graves' ophthalmopathy and Graves' hyperthyroidism. Comments on this clonotype: What it binds is not known. Likely a read error: the CDR3 ends without its conserved phenylalanine or tryptophan. The DNA is omitted, as the CDR3 cannot be located on it reliably, and the CDR3 follows TCRdb's listing.

With termini counted, the CDR3 has 8 amino acids. Germline values: CDR1 SQVTM, CDR2 ANQGSEA. Moderate-to-severe activity, CAS ≥3, NOSPECS ≥4 and duration under 3 months were recorded for donors with ophthalmopathy. Fresh peripheral blood (roughly 9.7 ml) yielded the PBMCs. Study-wide results and limits: Ophthalmopathy progression prediction by the model yielded a sensitivity of around 68% and a specificity of roughly 74%.

Amplification of TCR beta CDR3 regions used RNA transcripts. HTBI primers primed a first-round RT-PCR, and a second-round multiplex PCR followed. TCRdb reprocessed the multiplex PCR reads via MiXCR and lists one record per CDR3 protein. The sample has 650,000 to 800,000 distinct CDR3 sequences; about 41% are singletons. This chain uses TRBV29-1 with TRBJ1-3; TRBD1 is the table's D call and was not checked against the DNA. The receptor comes from an adult man with Graves' ophthalmopathy. Specimen: peripheral blood. The CDR3 sequence is CSVVDGNT.